These 28 T cell receptor beta chains share one sample of origin, sequenced in a study of T-cell memory formation after mild COVID-19. MiXCR, applied by TCRdb to the 5' RACE reads, yields one record per CDR3 protein. The sample has about 180,000 distinct CDR3 sequences; roughly 17% are singletons. Sequencing was done on a sample of PBMCs or a T cell subset sorted from them (not recorded which). Receptors were obtained from an adult woman who had mild COVID-19 (a few samples of this study predate the infection). Cell type and time point are not known.

The genes are TRBV5-1 and TRBJ2-5; TRBD1 matches at 9 bases. CDR3 length: 14 amino acids. With 4 bases clipped from V and 5 bases from J, the junction kept 6 bases outside the gene matches. Germline values: CDR1 SGHRS, CDR2 YFSETQ. The CDR3 spells CASSEQGAGETQYF. The CDR3 coding sequence is TGCGCCAGCAGCGAACAGGGGGCCGGGGAGACCCAGTACTTC.

The chain is built from TRBV18 and TRBJ2-7; 12 bases are shared with TRBD1. V was clipped by 0 bases and J by 6 bases; unmatched bases: 3. CDR3 length: 15 residues. Germline CDR1 KGHSH, CDR2 LQKENI. In DNA form, the CDR3 reads TGTGCCAGCTCACCACCGGGACAGGGGGCAATCGAGCAGTACTTC. Translated, it gives CASSPPGQGAIEQYF.

The gene calls are TRBV19 and TRBJ2-2, with 9 bases that match TRBD1. Germline CDR1 and CDR2: LNHDA and SQIVND (reference sequence). The CDR3 sequence is 13 residues long. The V gene end was trimmed by 7 bases and the J gene end by 6 bases; junction bases not matched to a gene: 3. The CDR3 coding sequence is TGTGCCAGTAACAGACAGGGGGCCGGGGAGCTGTTTTTT. Translation: CASNRQGAGELFF.

This clonotype was detected ten times or more. The chain combines TRBV7-3 with TRBJ2-1, with D perhaps assigned TRBD1 or TRBD2 (5 bases each). Germline V gives CDR1 SGHTA, CDR2 FQGTGA. V dropped 5 bases and J dropped 0 bases, with 11 bases sitting between them. The CDR3 has 15 amino acids. The CDR3: CASSQGPRSYNEQFF. The CDR3, as DNA: TGTGCCAGCAGCCAGGGACCCCGCTCCTACAATGAGCAGTTCTTC.

A few counts support this clonotype. The V and J genes are TRBV12-3 or TRBV12-4 and TRBJ1-1; 7 nucleotides agree with TRBD1. The junction had 5 bases not matched to a gene; V was cut back by 7 bases and J by 0 bases. The CDR3 runs 14 residues. CDR3 sequence (DNA): TGTGCCAGCAAACCGACAGGGATGAACACTGAAGCTTTCTTT. Translation: CASKPTGMNTEAFF.

This clonotype was seen only a few times. This rearrangement joins TRBV3-1 to TRBJ2-7; D is perhaps TRBD2 (6 bases). The germline CDR1 and CDR2 sequences are LGHDT and YNNKEL (reference sequence). Trimming pared 1 base from V and 1 base from J, leaving 14 bases between. This CDR3 comprises 16 residues. In DNA form, the CDR3 reads TGTGCCAGCAGCCAAGGTGGAGGGATTCTTTCCTACGAGCAGTACTTC. This gives the protein CASSQGGGILSYEQYF.

The rearrangement uses TRBV19 and TRBJ1-5, with D maybe TRBD1 (5 bases). The V and J ends lost 9 bases and 3 bases respectively, with 9 bases between them. The CDR3 is 12 residues long. The germline V gene has CDR1 LNHDA and CDR2 SQIVND (reference sequence). This CDR3 is CASRDANQPQHF. The CDR3 bases are TGTGCCAGCCGGGACGCCAATCAGCCCCAGCATTTT.

This clonotype was detected only a few times. This sequence joins TRBV10-3 and TRBJ2-5; D is possibly TRBD1 or TRBD2 (6 bases each). The CDR3 runs to 17 residues. Germline loops: CDR1 ENHRY, CDR2 SYGVKD. Trimming stripped 3 bases from V and 0 bases from J, with 17 bases between. The CDR3 DNA reads as TGTGCCATCAGTGATGGTGGAGGGGGGCTGTACCAAGAGACCCAGTACTTC. Protein sequence: CAISDGGGGLYQETQYF.

This clonotype was observed at least ten times. The chain has TRBV5-1 and TRBJ2-1; TRBD2 aligns across 11 bases. The junction had 5 bases not matched to a gene; V was cut back by 0 bases and J by 6 bases. This CDR3 comprises 16 residues. Germline V gene data show CDR1 as SGHRS and CDR2 as YFSETQ. CDR3 region: CASSLEASGGINEQFF. CDR3 DNA sequence: TGCGCCAGCAGCTTGGAGGCTAGCGGGGGGATCAATGAGCAGTTCTTC.

The CDR3 sequence: CASSPPPSGSYNEQFF. DNA for the CDR3: TGTGCCAGCTCACCACCACCTAGCGGGTCCTACAATGAGCAGTTCTTC. V is TRBV18 and J is TRBJ2-1, with TRBD2 matching 8 bases. CDR1 KGHSH and CDR2 LQKENI come from the germline V gene. J gave up 1 base and V 0 bases, and 2 bases lay outside the gene matches. The CDR3 spans 16 residues. Supplemented by reference TRBV18 and TRBJ2-1, the full variable domain reads NAGVMQNPRHLVRRRGQEARLRCSPMKGHSHVYWYRQLPEEGLKFMVYLQKENIIDESGMPKERFSAEFPKEGPSILRIQQVVRGDSAAYFCASSPPPSGSYNEQFFGPGTRLTVL.

This chain joins TRBV24-1 and TRBJ2-1; D is tentatively TRBD1 or TRBD2 (6 bases each). V was clipped by 1 base and J by 1 base, with 10 bases between them. Germline V gives CDR1 KGHDR, CDR2 SFDVKD. The CDR3 totals 16 residues. The CDR3: CATSDFWGASYNEQFF. CDR3 bases: TGTGCCACCAGTGATTTTTGGGGGGCATCCTACAATGAGCAGTTCTTC.

The V and J genes are TRBV6-5 and TRBJ1-2, with 8 nucleotides matching TRBD1. Trimming at V came to 2 bases and at J to 7 bases, leaving 6 bases not matched to a gene. The CDR3 spans 14 residues. Germline CDR1 MNHEY, CDR2 SVGAGI. The CDR3 protein is CASSYEAGGSGYTF. The CDR3 region has the DNA TGTGCCAGCAGTTACGAGGCAGGGGGCAGTGGCTACACCTTC.

The V call is TRBV5-1, the J call TRBJ2-5; 12 nucleotides match TRBD1. The V and J ends lost 3 bases and 5 bases, in that order; junction bases with no gene match: 5. The CDR3 length is 15 residues. Germline V gene sequence: CDR1 SGHRS, CDR2 YFSETQ. The CDR3 DNA reads TGCGCCAGCAGCTCAGGGACAGGGGGCGCGGAGACCCAGTACTTC. Translated: CASSSGTGGAETQYF.

The V call is TRBV20-1, the J call TRBJ1-1; 8 nucleotides align to TRBD1. Germline V CDR1 and CDR2: DFQATT, SNEGSKA (reference sequence). V lost 5 bases to trimming and J lost 3 bases; unmatched junction nucleotides: 8. The CDR3 is made up of 14 amino acids. CDR3 in DNA: TGCAGTGCTCGCAGGGGGCAAGTAGACACTGAAGCTTTCTTT. Encoded protein: CSARRGQVDTEAFF.

This rearrangement joins TRBV18 to TRBJ2-4, with 7 bases fitting TRBD1. V dropped 4 bases and J dropped 4; count of bases not matched to a gene: 13. Germline CDR1 and CDR2: KGHSH and LQKENI. The length of the CDR3 is 17 residues. The CDR3 DNA reads as TGTGCCAGCTCACAGAACCCAGGGGGAGTCGGAAAAAACATTCAGTACTTC. Translation: CASSQNPGGVGKNIQYF.

This chain joins TRBV20-1 and TRBJ2-5; D tentatively fits TRBD1 or TRBD2 (5 bases each). CDR1 and CDR2 from the germline V gene are DFQATT and SNEGSKA (reference sequence). There are 14 residues in the CDR3. V was clipped by 3 bases and J by 5 bases, with 16 bases between them. CDR3 DNA: TGCAGTGCTAGGGGGACGGGACCCGCGGAGACCCAGTACTTC. Amino acid sequence: CSARGTGPAETQYF.

A few counts support this clonotype. This sequence joins TRBV20-1 and TRBJ1-5, with D tentatively TRBD1 (5 bases). With 4 bases removed from V and 0 bases from J, the gap between germline ends came to 10 bases. The CDR3 has 14 amino acids. Germline values: CDR1 DFQATT, CDR2 SNEGSKA (reference sequence). The CDR3 region has the DNA TGCAGTGCTATGGACATTTATAGCAATCAGCCCCAGCATTTT. It translates to CSAMDIYSNQPQHF.

This clonotype was observed a handful of times. The gene calls are TRBV5-4 and TRBJ2-1; the match to TRBD1 covers 9 bases. This CDR3 spans 14 amino acids. Germline V lookup: CDR1 SGHNT, CDR2 YYREEE (reference sequence). Trimming at V came to 0 bases and at J to 7 bases, leaving 2 bases not matched to a gene. The CDR3 loop is CASSLDRGQNEQFF. DNA for the CDR3: TGTGCCAGCAGCTTGGACAGGGGGCAGAATGAGCAGTTCTTC.

The gene calls are TRBV18 and TRBJ1-2; tentatively, D is TRBD1 (6 bases). V lost 5 bases to trimming and J lost 2 bases, with 15 bases between them. Germline CDR1 is KGHSH and CDR2 is LQKENI. This CDR3 contains 15 residues. CDR3 sequence: CASSVEGTLNYGYTF. The CDR3 coding sequence is TGTGCCAGCTCAGTGGAGGGGACATTAAACTATGGCTACACCTTC.

This clonotype has at least ten counts. V gene TRBV29-1 combines with J gene TRBJ2-4; possibly TRBD2 for D (5 bases). V lost 0 bases, J lost 15 bases, and 12 bases lay in between. The CDR3 runs to 11 residues. The germline V gene encodes CDR1 SQVTM and CDR2 ANQGSEA. The CDR3 loop is CSVEDESSWYF. The CDR3 DNA is TGCAGCGTTGAAGATGAGTCTAGCTGGTACTTC.

This clonotype turned up a few times. The chain combines TRBV3-1 with TRBJ2-3; 7 bases agree with TRBD2. The CDR3 covers 14 residues. J was trimmed by 9 bases and V by 4 bases; bases with no gene match: 10. The V gene's germline CDR1 is LGHDT and CDR2 YNNKEL (reference sequence). Written as DNA, the CDR3 is TGTGCCAGCAGCCCCGGGACTACCTCTCGAACGCAGTATTTT. Translated, it gives CASSPGTTSRTQYF.

This clonotype was recorded a few times. The rearrangement joins TRBV7-2 to TRBJ2-7, with TRBD2 matching 9 bases. Germline loops: CDR1 SGHTA, CDR2 FQGNSA. This CDR3 is 15 amino acids long. V shed 4 bases and J 2 bases; nucleotides not matched to a gene: 6. CDR3 residues: CASSSPGLAPYEQYF. The CDR3 region has the DNA TGTGCCAGCAGCTCTCCGGGACTAGCACCCTACGAGCAGTACTTC.

The V call is TRBV28, the J call TRBJ1-5, with a weak D call TRBD1 (5 bases). CDR3 size: 12 residues. Germline values: CDR1 MDHEN, CDR2 SYDVKM. Trimming took 5 bases from V and 11 from J, leaving 13 bases between them. The CDR3 DNA reads as TGTGCCAGCAGTCTACAAGGGGCGACCCAGCATTTT. Residues: CASSLQGATQHF.

The V gene is TRBV7-2, the J gene TRBJ1-2; perhaps TRBD1 as D (5 bases). The CDR3 covers 14 residues. V was shortened by 4 bases and J by 8 bases, with 17 bases between the two germline ends. Germline CDR1 is SGHTA and CDR2 is FQGNSA. CDR3 region: CASSSGGETIGYTF. The CDR3 bases are TGTGCCAGCAGCTCTGGGGGGGAGACTATCGGCTACACCTTC.

The chain couples TRBV18 to TRBJ2-4, with 8 bases lining up with TRBD2. The germline gives CDR1 KGHSH, CDR2 LQKENI. With 6 bases clipped from V and 3 bases from J, the junction kept 10 bases outside the gene matches. The CDR3 sequence is 16 residues long. Written as DNA, the CDR3 is TGTGCCAGCTCGCCAGGAGCGGGGGTTGTCAAAAACATTCAGTACTTC. It specifies CASSPGAGVVKNIQYF.

This clonotype has just a few counts. The rearrangement joins TRBV7-8 to TRBJ2-1, with 10 bases matching TRBD2. This CDR3 contains 16 residues. The V gene end was trimmed by 5 bases and the J gene end by 3 bases; junction bases not matched to a gene: 7. The germline CDR1 and CDR2 sequences are SGHVS and FQNEAQ. Written as DNA, the CDR3 is TGTGCCAGCAGCCCCCAACTAGCGGGACTCTACAATGAGCAGTTCTTC. It yields the protein CASSPQLAGLYNEQFF.

V and J are TRBV3-1 and TRBJ2-5; D gene unclear. Trimming took off 0 bases at V and 4 bases at J, with 3 bases between the two ends. The germline V gene has CDR1 LGHDT and CDR2 YNNKEL (reference sequence). This CDR3 spans 12 amino acids. The CDR3 coding sequence is TGTGCCAGCAGCCAAGACCCAGAGACCCAGTACTTC. Translating it yields CASSQDPETQYF.

This clonotype has more than one count but fewer than ten. This sequence joins TRBV5-1 and TRBJ1-1, with D possibly TRBD1 on 6 matching bases. CDR1 and CDR2 from the germline V gene are SGHRS and YFSETQ. This CDR3 region has 14 residues. The V and J ends lost 4 bases and 4 bases respectively, with 14 bases between them. Written as DNA, the CDR3 is TGCGCCAGCAGCGGAAGCAGGGGTATCACTGAAGCTTTCTTT. This gives the protein CASSGSRGITEAFF.